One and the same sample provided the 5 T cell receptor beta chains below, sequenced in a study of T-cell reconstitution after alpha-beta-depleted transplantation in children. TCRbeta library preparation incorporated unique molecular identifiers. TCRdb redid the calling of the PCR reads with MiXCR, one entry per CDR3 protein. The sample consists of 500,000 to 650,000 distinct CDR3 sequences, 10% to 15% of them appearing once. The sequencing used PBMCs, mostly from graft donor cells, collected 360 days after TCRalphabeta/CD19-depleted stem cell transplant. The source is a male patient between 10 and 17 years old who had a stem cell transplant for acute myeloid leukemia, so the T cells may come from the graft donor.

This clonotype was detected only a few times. The CDR3 sequence: CASSPLPFDEQYF. CDR3 coding DNA: TGTGCCAGCAGCCCACTACCGTTCGACGAGCAGTACTTC. V usage is TRBV9 and J usage is TRBJ2-7, with D uncertain. Trimming took off 4 bases at V and 5 bases at J, with 13 bases between the two ends. Germline V gene sequence: CDR1 SGDLS, CDR2 YYNGEE. CDR3 length equals 13 residues.

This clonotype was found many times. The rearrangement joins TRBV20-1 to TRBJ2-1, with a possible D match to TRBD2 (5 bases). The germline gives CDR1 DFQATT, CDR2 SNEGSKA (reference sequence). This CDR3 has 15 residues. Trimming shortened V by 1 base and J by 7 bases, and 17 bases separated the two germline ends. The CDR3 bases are TGCAGTGCTAGAGTTGCGAGACCCGGGGAGAATGAGCAGTTCTTC. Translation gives CSARVARPGENEQFF.

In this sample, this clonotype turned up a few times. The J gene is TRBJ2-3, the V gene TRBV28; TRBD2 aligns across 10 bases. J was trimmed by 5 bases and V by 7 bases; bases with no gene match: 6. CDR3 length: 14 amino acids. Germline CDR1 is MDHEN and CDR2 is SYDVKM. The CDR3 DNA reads TGTGCCAGCACCAATAGCGGGAGGAAAGATACGCAGTATTTT. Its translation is CASTNSGRKDTQYF.

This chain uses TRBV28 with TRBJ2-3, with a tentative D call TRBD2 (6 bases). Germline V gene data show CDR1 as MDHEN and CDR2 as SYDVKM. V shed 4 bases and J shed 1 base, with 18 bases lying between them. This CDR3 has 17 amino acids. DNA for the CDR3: TGTGCCAGCAGTTCCCCCGGGGGAAGGCCTCGCACAGATACGCAGTATTTT. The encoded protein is CASSSPGGRPRTDTQYF.

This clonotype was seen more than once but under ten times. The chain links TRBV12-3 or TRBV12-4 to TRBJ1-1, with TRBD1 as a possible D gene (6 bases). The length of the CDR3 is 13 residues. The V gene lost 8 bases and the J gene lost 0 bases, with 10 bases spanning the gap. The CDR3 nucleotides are TGTGCCAGCTTCCAGGGGTTGAACACTGAAGCTTTCTTT. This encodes CASFQGLNTEAFF.